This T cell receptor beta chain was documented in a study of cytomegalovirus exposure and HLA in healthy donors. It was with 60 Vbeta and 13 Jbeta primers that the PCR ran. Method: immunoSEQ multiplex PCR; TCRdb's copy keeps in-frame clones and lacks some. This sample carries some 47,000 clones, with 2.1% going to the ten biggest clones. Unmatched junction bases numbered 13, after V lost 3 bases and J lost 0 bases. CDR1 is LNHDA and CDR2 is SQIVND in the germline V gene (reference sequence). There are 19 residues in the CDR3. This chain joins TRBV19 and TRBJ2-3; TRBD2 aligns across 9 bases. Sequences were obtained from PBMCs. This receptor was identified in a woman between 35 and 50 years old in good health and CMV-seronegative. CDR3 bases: TGTGCCAGTAGTATCGGCCTAGCGGGATCCTTAATTAGCACAGATACGCAGTATTTT. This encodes CASSIGLAGSLISTDTQYF.